This TCR beta chain appears in the sequencing data of a study of blood T cells in healthy people across ages. Overall study results and limits: It was not known whether donors were CMV positive (a possible confounder of expanded clonotype changes). A strong correlation was found between TCR beta diversity and the percentage of naive T cells.

Notes on this clonotype: No antigen is known for it.

The junction had 5 bases not matched to a gene; V was cut back by 5 bases and J by 1 base. This CDR3 is 15 amino acids long. Germline loops: CDR1 SGHTA, CDR2 FQGTGA. Primers used in a second PCR of about 7 to 12 cycles were a sample-barcoded 5' primer and a J-beta primer mix. No fewer than 3 million CDR3-containing paired-end reads came from each sample. MiXCR was run by TCRdb on the 5' RACE reads, yielding one entry per CDR3 protein. The table has some 690,000 distinct CDR3 sequences, 20% to 25% seen once. V usage is TRBV7-3 and J usage is TRBJ1-1; 9 nucleotides align to TRBD1. This TCR derives from a man between 65 and 85 years old in good health. The source material was blood. CDR3: CASSKQGAPNTEAFF. The CDR3 DNA reads TGTGCCAGCAGCAAACAGGGGGCGCCGAACACTGAAGCTTTCTTT.